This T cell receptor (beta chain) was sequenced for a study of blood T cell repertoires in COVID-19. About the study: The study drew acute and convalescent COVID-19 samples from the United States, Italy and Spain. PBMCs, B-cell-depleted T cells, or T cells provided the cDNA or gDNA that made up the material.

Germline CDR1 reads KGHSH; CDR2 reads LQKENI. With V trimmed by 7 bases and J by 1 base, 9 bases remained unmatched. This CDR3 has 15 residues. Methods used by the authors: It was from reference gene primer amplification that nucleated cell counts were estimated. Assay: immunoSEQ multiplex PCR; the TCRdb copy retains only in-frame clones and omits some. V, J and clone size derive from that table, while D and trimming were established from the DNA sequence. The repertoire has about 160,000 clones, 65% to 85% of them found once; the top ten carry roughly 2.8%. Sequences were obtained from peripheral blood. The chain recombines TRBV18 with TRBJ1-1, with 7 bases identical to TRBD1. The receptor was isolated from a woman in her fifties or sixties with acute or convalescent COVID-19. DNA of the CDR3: TGTGCCAGCTGGCAGCCGGGACAGTGGAACACTGAAGCTTTCTTT. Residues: CASWQPGQWNTEAFF.